The 21 T cell receptor beta chains listed next were all sequenced from one sample in a study of glioma-infiltrating T cells after dendritic cell vaccination. Generated by immunoSEQ multiplex PCR, the TCRdb table keeps only in-frame clones and is missing some. The sample holds about 87,000 clones, over 85% seen once. The specimen was blood, collected before dendritic cell vaccination. These receptors all stem from a human donor with glioblastoma.

V is TRBV5-1 and J is TRBJ2-3, with 7 bases fitting TRBD1. Germline CDR1 SGHRS, CDR2 YFSETQ. There are 14 residues in the CDR3. Trimming removed 0 bases from V and 3 bases from J; junction bases left unmatched: 1. The CDR3 is CASSLDRGTDTQYF. The CDR3 DNA sequence: TGCGCCAGCAGCTTGGACAGGGGAACAGATACGCAGTATTTT. Full variable domain (missing parts from reference TRBV5-1 and TRBJ2-3): KAGVTQTPRYLIKTRGQQVTLSCSPISGHRSVSWYQQTPGQGLQFLFEYFSETQRNKGNFPGRFSGRQFSNSRSEMNVSTLELGDSALYLCASSLDRGTDTQYFGPGTRLTVL.

The V gene is TRBV19, the J gene TRBJ1-2, with 8 positions matching TRBD1. This CDR3 has 19 residues. Germline V gene data show CDR1 as LNHDA and CDR2 as SQIVND (reference sequence). V lost 5 bases and J lost 7; bases outside the gene matches: 24. The CDR3 loop is CASSLRGREPPGSTAGYTF. DNA of the CDR3: TGTGCCAGTAGTCTCAGGGGGCGGGAACCCCCCGGCTCTACGGCTGGCTACACCTTC.

The rearrangement joins TRBV5-1 to TRBJ1-1, with D hard to call. CDR3 size: 15 residues. Germline-derived CDR1 and CDR2 are SGHRS and YFSETQ. The germline V and J ends were trimmed by 0 bases and 7 bases, with 16 bases remaining between them. Here the CDR3 DNA reads TGCGCCAGCAGCTTGGATGGTCGGGAACCGGTTGAAGCTTTCTTT. It specifies CASSLDGREPVEAFF.

The chain employs TRBV5-1 and TRBJ2-1, with D perhaps TRBD1 (6 bases). In germline, CDR1 is SGHRS, CDR2 YFSETQ. The CDR3 has 15 amino acids. Trimming took 1 base from V and 4 from J, leaving 12 bases between them. The CDR3 region has the DNA TGCGCCAGCAGCTTGTCCGGGACACTATACAATGAGCAGTTCTTC. Protein: CASSLSGTLYNEQFF.

The chain combines TRBV4-1 with TRBJ1-2, with 9 bases identical to TRBD1. Germline assignment: CDR1 MGHRA and CDR2 YSYEKL. This CDR3 region has 19 residues. V shed 4 bases and J 3 bases; nucleotides not matched to a gene: 18. CDR3 DNA sequence: TGCGCCAGCAGCCGGAACCCCCCCGGACAGGGGTTAGTAGACTATGGCTACACCTTC. This codes for CASSRNPPGQGLVDYGYTF.

The CDR3 loop is CASSLIPGDEQFF. In DNA form, the CDR3 reads TGCGCCAGCAGCTTAATTCCCGGGGATGAGCAGTTCTTC. V and J are TRBV5-1 and TRBJ2-1, with D perhaps matching TRBD2 (5 bases). The CDR3 runs to 13 residues. The germline CDR1 and CDR2 sequences are SGHRS and YFSETQ. V was shortened by 2 bases and J by 8 bases, with 11 bases between the two germline ends.

This chain uses TRBV5-6 with TRBJ2-1; the match to TRBD1 covers 9 bases. V was clipped by 3 bases and J by 3 bases; unmatched bases: 4. The CDR3 is 15 amino acids. The germline gives CDR1 SGHDT, CDR2 YYEEEE. The CDR3 DNA reads TGTGCCAGCAGCTCTACAGGGGGCGTCTACAATGAGCAGTTCTTC. Protein: CASSSTGGVYNEQFF.

This chain connects TRBV6-5 to TRBJ1-1, with a possible D match to TRBD1 (6 bases). The CDR3 is 12 residues long. V gave up 4 bases and J gave up 5 bases, with 8 bases separating them. Germline V gene sequence: CDR1 MNHEY, CDR2 SVGAGI. Here the CDR3 DNA reads TGTGCCAGCAGTTCCACAGGGACTGAAGCTTTCTTT. This translates into CASSSTGTEAFF.

This clone was seen more than once but under ten times. The CDR3 reads CASSAPGSPPGNTIYF. CDR3 nucleotides: TGTGCCAGCAGTGCCCCGGGTTCGCCTCCTGGAAACACCATATATTTT. This chain uses TRBV6-1 with TRBJ1-3; D uncertain. CDR3 length equals 16 residues. Trimming shortened V by 4 bases and J by 2 bases, and 15 bases separated the two germline ends. CDR1 and CDR2 from the germline V gene are MNHNS and SASEGT.

The J gene is TRBJ1-2, the V gene TRBV7-2, with D perhaps TRBD1 (5 bases). The CDR3 is 14 amino acids. Trimming shortened V by 0 bases and J by 4 bases, and 9 bases separated the two germline ends. CDR1 SGHTA and CDR2 FQGNSA come from the germline V gene. The CDR3 coding sequence is TGTGCCAGCAGCTTAGCCCCCCAGGGCTATGGCTACACCTTC. Translation gives CASSLAPQGYGYTF.

V gene TRBV6-5 combines with J gene TRBJ1-2; 9 bases agree with TRBD1. This CDR3 is 14 amino acids long. The trim removed 6 bases at V and 7 bases at J, leaving 9 bases unmatched. Per the germline V gene, CDR1 is MNHEY and CDR2 is SVGAGI. CDR3 loop: CASSYTGGASGYTF. CDR3 in DNA: TGTGCCAGCAGCTACACAGGGGGCGCGAGTGGCTACACCTTC.

The rearrangement links TRBV19 to TRBJ1-1; TRBD1 aligns across 8 bases. The CDR3 spans 14 residues. After removal of 4 bases from V and 5 bases from J, the junction contained 6 bases not matched to a gene. CDR1 and CDR2 from the germline V gene are LNHDA and SQIVND (reference sequence). CDR3 residues: CASSTGQGVTEAFF. As DNA, the CDR3 is TGTGCCAGTAGTACTGGACAGGGAGTTACTGAAGCTTTCTTT.

This clone turned up a few times. The gene calls are TRBV7-8 and TRBJ1-5; D is unresolved. V was cut by 5 bases and J by 7 bases, with 18 bases left in between. CDR1 and CDR2 (germline): SGHVS, FQNEAQ. This CDR3 is built from 15 residues. CDR3 region: CASSPGWAVAQPQHF. CDR3 sequence (DNA): TGTGCCAGCAGCCCAGGATGGGCCGTGGCGCAGCCCCAGCATTTT.

The chain employs TRBV11-2 and TRBJ1-6; unclear D gene. V gave up 5 bases and J gave up 5 bases, with 10 bases separating them. The CDR3 has 14 amino acids. Germline V CDR1 and CDR2: SGHAT, FQNNGV. CDR3 sequence reads: CASSLGVDNSPLHF. CDR3 nucleotide sequence: TGTGCCAGCAGCCTAGGAGTAGATAATTCACCCCTCCACTTT.

This clone was recorded once. The gene calls are TRBV9 and TRBJ2-1; 15 bases align to TRBD2. The CDR3 consists of 18 residues. Germline CDR1 SGDLS, CDR2 YYNGEE. The junction had 6 bases not matched to a gene; V was cut back by 4 bases and J by 1 base. CDR3 in amino acids: CASSPRTSGGASYNEQFF. The CDR3 bases are TGTGCCAGCAGCCCCCGGACTAGCGGGGGGGCATCCTACAATGAGCAGTTCTTC.

The chain combines TRBV5-6 with TRBJ2-5, with 12 bases lining up with TRBD2. V dropped 0 bases and J dropped 5; count of bases not matched to a gene: 8. The germline V gene encodes CDR1 SGHDT and CDR2 YYEEEE. The CDR3 runs to 17 residues. Here the CDR3 reads CASSLVTSGRQRETQYF. For the CDR3, the DNA is TGTGCCAGCAGCTTGGTCACTAGCGGGAGGCAAAGGGAGACCCAGTACTTC.

V is TRBV4-2 and J is TRBJ2-1; tentative D call: TRBD2 (6 bases). Germline V gives CDR1 LGHNA, CDR2 YNFKEQ. The CDR3 is 16 amino acids. V was pared by 2 bases and J by 3 bases, with 14 bases between. The CDR3 region has the DNA TGTGCCAGCAGCCAACCCCTCGGGCGGGACTACAATGAGCAGTTCTTC. This translates into CASSQPLGRDYNEQFF.

The V and J genes are TRBV4-1 and TRBJ2-6, with TRBD2 as a possible D gene (5 bases). V was clipped by 0 bases and J by 3 bases, with 9 bases between them. Per germline, CDR1 MGHRA and CDR2 YSYEKL. The CDR3 is 16 amino acids. CDR3 sequence reads: CASSQDAGGGANVLTF. The CDR3 DNA reads as TGCGCCAGCAGCCAAGATGCGGGCGGTGGGGCCAACGTCCTGACTTTC.

The chain carries TRBV19 and TRBJ1-2, with D unclear. V was clipped by 1 base and J by 2 bases, with 8 bases between them. Germline lookup yields CDR1 LNHDA and CDR2 SQIVND (reference sequence). This CDR3 has 14 residues. The CDR3 sequence: CASSIGGENYGYTF. The CDR3 region has the DNA TGTGCCAGTAGTATAGGTGGAGAGAACTATGGCTACACCTTC. Full variable domain (outside the CDR3, taken from reference TRBV19 and TRBJ1-2): DGGITQSPKYLFRKEGQNVTLSCEQNLNHDAMYWYRQDPGQGLRLIYYSQIVNDFQKGDIAEGYSVSREKKESFPLTVTSAQKNPTAFYLCASSIGGENYGYTFGSGTRLTVV.

This chain uses TRBV4-2 with TRBJ1-2; D may be TRBD1 (5 bases). Germline V gene lookup returns CDR1 LGHNA and CDR2 YNFKEQ. V shed 4 bases and J shed 3 bases, with 15 bases lying between them. The CDR3 loop spans 15 amino acids. The CDR3 DNA reads as TGTGCCAGCAGCCCCAGGCGGGGCGACTACTATGGCTACACCTTC. Translation gives CASSPRRGDYYGYTF.

The chain couples TRBV7-9 to TRBJ2-5; perhaps TRBD1 as D (5 bases). The V end was cut by 5 bases, the J end by 11 bases, with 21 bases between. The germline CDR1 and CDR2 sequences are SEHNR and FQNEAQ (reference sequence). The CDR3 loop spans 14 amino acids. The CDR3 coding sequence is TGTGCCAGCAGCATCCAGGGTCCGGGTGGGAAGCAGTACTTC. Protein product: CASSIQGPGGKQYF.